This entry lists 8 T cell receptor beta chains sequenced from one sample in a study of T cell responses to AZD1222 COVID-19 vaccine. Only in-frame clones appear in the TCRdb table, and some are missing; sequencing was by immunoSEQ multiplex PCR. The sample lists 85,000 to 130,000 clones, 85% to 90% occurring once. The material sequenced was peripheral blood, taken on day 0 of AZD1222 vaccination. These receptors originate from an adult in good health.

The J gene is TRBJ2-5, the V gene TRBV5-1, with D uncertain. From germline, CDR1 is SGHRS and CDR2 YFSETQ. V gave up 0 bases and J gave up 2 bases, with 2 bases separating them. The CDR3 loop spans 12 amino acids. CDR3 DNA sequence: TGCGCCAGCAGCTTGGATCAAGAGACCCAGTACTTC. It translates to CASSLDQETQYF.

The chain couples TRBV4-3 to TRBJ1-4; D unclear. Germline V lookup: CDR1 LGHNA, CDR2 YSLEER. This CDR3 is built from 14 residues. Between the trimmed V and J ends, which lost 2 bases and 7 bases, there was a span of 11 bases. Here the CDR3 DNA reads TGCGCCAGCAGCCAACAGGAGCTCGGTGAAAAACTGTTTTTT. This gives the protein CASSQQELGEKLFF.

The chain couples TRBV4-1 to TRBJ1-5; 8 bases are shared with TRBD1. V trimming: 3 bases; J trimming: 7 bases; junction bases outside the gene matches: 8. Germline CDR1 MGHRA, CDR2 YSYEKL. The CDR3 extends over 15 amino acids. The CDR3 nucleotides are TGCGCCAGCAGCCAGGTACAGGGGGTTAGGCAGCCCCAGCATTTT. Translation gives CASSQVQGVRQPQHF.

J is TRBJ2-3 and V is TRBV5-1; the match to TRBD2 covers 9 bases. Unmatched junction bases numbered 6, after V lost 4 bases and J lost 3 bases. Germline CDR1 SGHRS, CDR2 YFSETQ. The CDR3 length is 15 residues. This chain's CDR3 is CASSMSGRSTDTQYF. The CDR3 bases are TGCGCCAGCAGCATGAGCGGGAGGAGTACAGATACGCAGTATTTT.

The rearrangement links TRBV12-3 or TRBV12-4 to TRBJ1-1, with 10 bases fitting TRBD1. The V segment lost 6 bases and the J segment 4 bases; nucleotides outside the gene matches: 2. The CDR3 contains 13 residues. CDR3 protein: CASRRTGGTEAFF. CDR3 nucleotide sequence: TGTGCCAGCAGGAGGACAGGGGGCACTGAAGCTTTCTTT.

CDR3 in amino acids: CASTSGRSDNEQFF. CDR3 DNA sequence: TGCGCCAGCACGAGCGGGAGGTCGGACAATGAGCAGTTCTTC. The chain is built from TRBV5-1 and TRBJ2-1; 9 bases line up with TRBD2. Germline lookup yields CDR1 SGHRS and CDR2 YFSETQ. The CDR3 sequence is 14 residues long. Unmatched junction bases numbered 6, after V lost 6 bases and J lost 5 bases.

The chain has TRBV10-2 and TRBJ1-1, with TRBD1 matching 10 bases. J gave up 0 bases and V 6 bases, and 4 bases lay outside the gene matches. Germline CDR1 and CDR2: WSHSY and SAAADI. The CDR3 sequence is 15 residues long. CDR3 sequence: CASRGQGRVNTEAFF. DNA of the CDR3: TGCGCCAGCAGGGGACAGGGGCGCGTGAACACTGAAGCTTTCTTT.

The chain is built from TRBV11-2 and TRBJ2-2, with 12 bases identical to TRBD2. V shed 5 bases, J shed 7 bases, and the junction held 5 bases outside the gene matches. The CDR3 sequence is 15 residues long. Per germline, CDR1 SGHAT and CDR2 FQNNGV. The CDR3 DNA reads as TGTGCCAGCAGCCCCTGGACTAGCGGGATCGGGGAGCTGTTTTTT. Protein: CASSPWTSGIGELFF.